This T cell receptor beta chain was retrieved from a study of shared clonotypes between healthy human individuals (TCRdb year 2020). For context, the study as a whole: The cohort comprised two women and a few men aged 18 to 49 years. Between about 0.8 and 9.5 billion PBMCs per donor were obtained by leukapheresis. The study deeply sequenced blood TCR repertoires of several healthy adults to estimate repertoire size and the extent of clonotype sharing between individuals. To increase sequencing depth and limit assay-specific biases, different laboratories used diverse techniques to prepare libraries and sequence TCR repertoires. Overall study results and their limits: Because the study included only a small number of donors, the genetic and exposure-history diversity represented was limited. Sampling was restricted to blood, and TCR repertoires in tissue are likely to differ from TCR repertoires in blood. Pairwise subsampling indicated that sequencing depth was expected to affect the degree of clonotype sharing among donors.

Using the deep immunoSEQ assay, TCR CDR3 regions were amplified from genomic DNA by multiplex PCR. Extracted genomic DNA from each cell subset was spread evenly across all wells of several immunoSEQ 96-well plates, with each plate serving as a replicate. For unsorted PBMC, roughly 0.3 ug of genomic DNA, equivalent to approximately 28,000 T cell genomes, went into each replicate PCR. Ten immunoSEQ deep assay plates were used to sequence the unsorted PBMC genomic DNA. Purified libraries were measured with a Qubit 3.0 fluorometer, size-checked on a Bioanalyzer 2100, and measured again with the KAPA Library Quantification kit. Every immunoSEQ 96-well plate was sequenced on a dedicated single-read 150-cycle Illumina NextSeq 550 flow cell. Processing in the source paper ran as follows. Because only junctional sequences without quality scores were contained in the immunoSEQ output, filtering matching that applied to full-length reads could not be performed. To assign V/J genes and CDR3, sequences were annotated using PyIR, a Python wrapper for IgBLAST v1.9, with IMGT germline references. Any read was removed if the V/J assignment was weak (E-value above 1e-6), the CDR3 was missing, or the read contained stop codons, out-of-frame junctions, or ambiguous translated residues. A V3J clonotype was defined by an identical inferred V gene, J gene, and CDR3 amino acid sequence. To compute the percentage overlap between repertoires, the number of shared unique clonotypes was divided by the size of the smaller repertoire. Richness of each repertoire was evaluated using RTK rarefaction, the Chao1 estimator, and Recon v2.1 estimates of unobserved clonotypes. TCRdb limited this immuneACCESS table to in-frame rearrangements with V and J called. A share of clones is missing; checked studies link under half to unresolved V genes, and the rest is unexplained. That table furnishes V, J and clone size, whereas the DNA furnished D and trimming. In this sample the table shows roughly 490,000 clones, roughly 78% of which occur a single time. The ten largest clones take up approximately 12% of the sample.

The donors were healthy, HIV-negative adults who had no recently reported acute infections or vaccinations. Every donor was a Caucasian adult residing in Nashville, Tennessee, USA. For unsorted samples, roughly 90 million PBMCs were counted, and genomic DNA was extracted using the QIAamp DNA Blood Mini kit. Blood was obtained by leukapheresis, after which PBMCs were separated by Ficoll-Histopaque density gradient centrifugation and cryopreserved in liquid nitrogen vapor phase. At the junction V is shortened by 5 bases and J by 3 bases; bases outside the gene matches: 8. Looking up the germline V gene (reference sequence) yields CDR1 SEHNR and CDR2 FQNEAQ. Taken from cysteine to phenylalanine, the CDR3 has 15 residues. The CDR3 DNA has 45 bases and is translated from base 1. A remark on this clone: No antigen is known for it. Per-base quality was not reported, and no clone a single base away is much larger than it.

In this chain, TRBV7-9 is recombined with TRBJ2-7; TRBD1 fits 9 bases in the junction. The receptor's source is a woman in her forties in good health. Some clones in this sample may be carry-over from other donors' samples. The sample comprised PBMCs. The sequence in DNA is TGTGCCAGCAGCCCCGGGGGGACAGGGAACTACGAGCAGTACTTC. It translates to CASSPGGTGNYEQYF. When the CDR3 is completed using the reference TRBV7-9 and TRBJ2-7 genes on either side, the full variable domain is DTGVSQNPRHKITKRGQNVTFRCDPISEHNRLYWYRQTLGQGPEFLTYFQNEAQLEKSRLLSDRFSAERPKGSFSTLEIQRTEQGDSAMYLCASSPGGTGNYEQYFGPGTRLTVT.